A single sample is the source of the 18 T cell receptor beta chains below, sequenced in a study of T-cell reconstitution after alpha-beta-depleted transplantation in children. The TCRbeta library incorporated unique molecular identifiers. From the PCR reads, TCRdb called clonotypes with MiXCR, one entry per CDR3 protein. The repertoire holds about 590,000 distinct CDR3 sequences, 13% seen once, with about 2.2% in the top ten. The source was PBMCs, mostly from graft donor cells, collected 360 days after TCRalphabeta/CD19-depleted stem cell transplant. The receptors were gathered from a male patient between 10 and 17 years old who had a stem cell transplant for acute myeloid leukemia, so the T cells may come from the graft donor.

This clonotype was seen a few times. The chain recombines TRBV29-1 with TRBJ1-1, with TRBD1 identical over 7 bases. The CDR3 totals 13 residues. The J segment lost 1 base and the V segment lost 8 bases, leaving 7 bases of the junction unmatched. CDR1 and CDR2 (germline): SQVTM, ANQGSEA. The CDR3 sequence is CSYRQGWNTEAFF. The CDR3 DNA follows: TGCAGCTATCGACAGGGATGGAACACTGAAGCTTTCTTT.

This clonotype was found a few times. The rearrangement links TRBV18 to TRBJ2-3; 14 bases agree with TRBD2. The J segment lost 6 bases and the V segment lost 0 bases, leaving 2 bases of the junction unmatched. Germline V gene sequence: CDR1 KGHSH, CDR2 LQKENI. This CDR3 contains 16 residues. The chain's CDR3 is CASSPPGLAGADTQYF. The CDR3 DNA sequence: TGTGCCAGCTCACCACCGGGACTAGCGGGAGCGGATACGCAGTATTTT.

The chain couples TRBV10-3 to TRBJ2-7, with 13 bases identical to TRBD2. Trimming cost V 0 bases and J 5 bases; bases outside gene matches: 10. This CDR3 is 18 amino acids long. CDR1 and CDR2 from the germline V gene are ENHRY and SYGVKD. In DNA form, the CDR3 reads TGTGCCATCAGTGAGTCGTGGACTAGCGGGAGAAAGCGTCACGAGCAGTACTTC. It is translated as CAISESWTSGRKRHEQYF.

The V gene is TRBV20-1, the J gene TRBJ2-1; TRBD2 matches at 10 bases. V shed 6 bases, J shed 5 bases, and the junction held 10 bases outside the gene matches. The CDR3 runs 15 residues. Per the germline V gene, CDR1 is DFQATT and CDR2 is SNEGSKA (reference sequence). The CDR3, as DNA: TGCAGTGCAGATAGCGGGAGGTCCGTCCACAATGAGCAGTTCTTC. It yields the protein CSADSGRSVHNEQFF.

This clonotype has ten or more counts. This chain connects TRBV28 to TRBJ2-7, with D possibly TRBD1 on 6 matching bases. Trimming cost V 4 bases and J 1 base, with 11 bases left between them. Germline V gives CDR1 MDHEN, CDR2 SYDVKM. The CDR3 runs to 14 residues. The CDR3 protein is CASSWVDRSYEQYF. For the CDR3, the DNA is TGTGCCAGCAGTTGGGTGGACAGATCCTACGAGCAGTACTTC.

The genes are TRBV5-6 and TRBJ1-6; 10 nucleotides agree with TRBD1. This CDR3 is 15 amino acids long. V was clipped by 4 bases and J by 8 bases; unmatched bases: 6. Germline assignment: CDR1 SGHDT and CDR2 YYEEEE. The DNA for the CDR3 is TGTGCCAGCAGCCGACCCGGGACAGGGGATTCACCCCTCCACTTT. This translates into CASSRPGTGDSPLHF.

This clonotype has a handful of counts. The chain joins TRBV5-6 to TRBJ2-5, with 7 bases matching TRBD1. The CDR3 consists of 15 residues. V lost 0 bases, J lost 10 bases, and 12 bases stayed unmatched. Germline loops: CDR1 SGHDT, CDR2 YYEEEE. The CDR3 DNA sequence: TGTGCCAGCAGCTTGGCCCGGTGGCAGGGGGATATCCAGTACTTC. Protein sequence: CASSLARWQGDIQYF.

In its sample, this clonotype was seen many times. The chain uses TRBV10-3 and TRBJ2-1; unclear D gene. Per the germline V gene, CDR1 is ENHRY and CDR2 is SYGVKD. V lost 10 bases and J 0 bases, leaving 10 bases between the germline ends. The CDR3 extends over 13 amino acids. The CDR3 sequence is CANGDNSYNEQFF. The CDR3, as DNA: TGTGCCAATGGCGACAACTCCTACAATGAGCAGTTCTTC.

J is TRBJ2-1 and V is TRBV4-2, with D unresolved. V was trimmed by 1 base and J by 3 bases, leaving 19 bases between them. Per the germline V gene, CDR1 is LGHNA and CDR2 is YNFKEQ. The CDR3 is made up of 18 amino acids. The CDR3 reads CASSQGPLDGTIYNEQFF. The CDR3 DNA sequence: TGTGCCAGCAGCCAAGGGCCCCTCGATGGAACTATCTACAATGAGCAGTTCTTC.

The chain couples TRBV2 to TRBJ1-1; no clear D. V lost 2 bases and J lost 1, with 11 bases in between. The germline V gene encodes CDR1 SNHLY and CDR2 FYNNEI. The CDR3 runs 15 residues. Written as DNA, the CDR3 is TGTGCCAGCAGTGAACTGCCAGAAACGAACACTGAAGCTTTCTTT. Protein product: CASSELPETNTEAFF.

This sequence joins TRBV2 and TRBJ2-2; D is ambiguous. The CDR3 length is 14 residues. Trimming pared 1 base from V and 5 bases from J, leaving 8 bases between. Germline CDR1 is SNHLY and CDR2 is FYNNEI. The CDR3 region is CASSEGPWTGELFF. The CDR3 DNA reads TGTGCCAGCAGTGAAGGCCCTTGGACCGGGGAGCTGTTTTTT.

CDR3 sequence (DNA): TGCGCCAGCAGGAGACGGCCCAAGGACAGGGTCACCACCGGGGAGCTGTTTTTT. Translated, it gives CASRRRPKDRVTTGELFF. This rearrangement joins TRBV4-3 to TRBJ2-2; the match to TRBD1 covers 8 bases. The germline CDR1 and CDR2 sequences are LGHNA and YSLEER. Trimming cost V 6 bases and J 4 bases; bases outside gene matches: 16. The CDR3 sequence is 18 residues long.

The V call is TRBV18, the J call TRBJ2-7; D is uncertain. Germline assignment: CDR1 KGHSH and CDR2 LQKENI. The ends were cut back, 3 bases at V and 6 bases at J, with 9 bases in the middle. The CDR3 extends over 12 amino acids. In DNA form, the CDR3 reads TGTGCCAGCTCACCCCTCGACGGCGAGCAGTACTTC. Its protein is CASSPLDGEQYF.

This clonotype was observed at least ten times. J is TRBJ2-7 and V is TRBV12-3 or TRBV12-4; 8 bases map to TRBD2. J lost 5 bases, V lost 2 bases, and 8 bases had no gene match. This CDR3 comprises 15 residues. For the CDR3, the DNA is TGTGCCAGCAGTTTATTCGGGGGGGCAGAGGACGAGCAGTACTTC. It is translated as CASSLFGGAEDEQYF.

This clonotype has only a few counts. The CDR3 DNA sequence: TGCAGCGTTTTAACTAGGGCCGAGCAGTACTTC. Its protein is CSVLTRAEQYF. V is TRBV29-1 and J is TRBJ2-7; weak D call: TRBD2 (5 bases). Between the trimmed V and J ends, which lost 5 bases and 6 bases, there was a span of 11 bases. The length of the CDR3 is 11 residues. Looked up from germline, CDR1 is SQVTM and CDR2 is ANQGSEA.

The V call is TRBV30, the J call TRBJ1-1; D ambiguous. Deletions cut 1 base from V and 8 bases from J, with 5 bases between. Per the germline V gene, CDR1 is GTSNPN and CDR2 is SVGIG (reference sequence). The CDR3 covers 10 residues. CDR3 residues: CAWSGLEAFF. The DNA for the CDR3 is TGTGCCTGGAGTGGATTAGAAGCTTTCTTT. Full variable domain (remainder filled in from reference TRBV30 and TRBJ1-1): SQTIHQWPATLVQPVGSPLSLECTVEGTSNPNLYWYRQAAGRGLQLLFYSVGIGQISSEVPQNLSASRPQDRQFILSSKKLLLSDSGFYLCAWSGLEAFFGQGTRLTVV.

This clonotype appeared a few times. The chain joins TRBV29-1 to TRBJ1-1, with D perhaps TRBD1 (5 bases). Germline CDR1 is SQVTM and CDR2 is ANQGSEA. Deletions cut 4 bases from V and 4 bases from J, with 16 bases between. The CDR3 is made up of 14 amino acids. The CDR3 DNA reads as TGCAGCGTTGTTTGGTCGGGGGGAGGCACTGAAGCTTTCTTT. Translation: CSVVWSGGGTEAFF.

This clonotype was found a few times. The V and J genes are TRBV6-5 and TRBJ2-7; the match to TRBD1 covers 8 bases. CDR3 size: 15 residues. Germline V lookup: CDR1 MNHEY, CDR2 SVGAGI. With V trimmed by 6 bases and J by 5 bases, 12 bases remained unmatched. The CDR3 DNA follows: TGTGCCAGCAGATCCGCAGGGGGCAATGGCCACGAGCAGTACTTC. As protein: CASRSAGGNGHEQYF.